This T cell receptor (beta chain) derives from a study of ipilimumab plus nivolumab after autologous stem cell transplantation. Across the whole study: Typical patient got a few ipilimumab doses and roughly 8 nivolumab doses (median). Study outcomes and limitations: TCR repertoire, Treg phenotype and gut microbiota reportedly support more study of this approach.

Libraries were prepared by immunoSEQ multiplex PCR; TCRdb keeps only in-frame clonotypes and omits some of them. In the table there are 84,000 or so clones, under 85% of which are singletons. Checkpoint therapy with ipilimumab 1 mg/kg began 14 to 28 days after transplant. The length of the CDR3 is 15 residues. V lost 3 bases to trimming and J lost 5 bases, with 15 bases between them. From germline, CDR1 is MNHEY and CDR2 SMNVEV (reference sequence). As to this clone: Its antigen is as yet unknown.

The rearrangement links TRBV27 to TRBJ2-3; no definite D call. Sequenced here: PBMCs, sampled in a trial of ipilimumab plus nivolumab as post-transplant consolidation. The sequence derives from a male donor with diffuse large B-cell lymphoma. The CDR3 bases are TGTGCCAGCAGTTTCATTGGCGTTGCCCGAGATACGCAGTATTTT. Amino acid sequence: CASSFIGVARDTQYF.